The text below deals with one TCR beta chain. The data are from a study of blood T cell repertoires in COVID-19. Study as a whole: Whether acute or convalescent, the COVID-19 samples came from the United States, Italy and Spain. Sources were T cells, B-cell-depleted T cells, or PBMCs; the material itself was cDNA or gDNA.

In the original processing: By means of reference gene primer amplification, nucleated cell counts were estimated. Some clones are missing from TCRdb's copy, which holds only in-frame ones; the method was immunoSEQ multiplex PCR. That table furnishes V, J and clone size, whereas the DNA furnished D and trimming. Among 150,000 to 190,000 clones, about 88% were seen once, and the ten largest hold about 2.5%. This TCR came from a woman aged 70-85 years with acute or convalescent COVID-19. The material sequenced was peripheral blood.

The CDR3: CASSMAAGASYEQYF. As DNA, the CDR3 is TGTGCCAGTAGTATGGCGGCAGGGGCCTCCTACGAGCAGTACTTC. This chain joins TRBV19 and TRBJ2-7; D may be TRBD1 (6 bases). V was pared by 3 bases and J by 0 bases, with 12 bases between. In germline, CDR1 is LNHDA, CDR2 SQIVND (reference sequence). This CDR3 is built from 15 residues.